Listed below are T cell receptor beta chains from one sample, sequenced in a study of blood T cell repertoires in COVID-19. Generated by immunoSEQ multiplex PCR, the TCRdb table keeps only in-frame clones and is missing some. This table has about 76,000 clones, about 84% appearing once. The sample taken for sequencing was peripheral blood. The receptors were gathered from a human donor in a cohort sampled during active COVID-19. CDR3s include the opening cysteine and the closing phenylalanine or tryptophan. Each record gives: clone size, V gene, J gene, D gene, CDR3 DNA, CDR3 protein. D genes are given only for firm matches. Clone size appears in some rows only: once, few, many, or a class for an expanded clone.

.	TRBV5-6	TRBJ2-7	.	TGTGCCAGCAGCATATTCCAGGCAGGGGTGGGTGAGCAGTACTTC	CASSIFQAGVGEQYF
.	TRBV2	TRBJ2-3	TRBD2	TGTGCCAGCAGGGCGGGAGGGCCCCTTACGCAGTATTTT	CASRAGGPLTQYF
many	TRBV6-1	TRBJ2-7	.	TGTGCCAGCAGTGAAGCACAGGGAGTTCCCTACGAGCAGTACTTC	CASSEAQGVPYEQYF
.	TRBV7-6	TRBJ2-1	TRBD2	TGTGCCAGCAGCTCCCCCCAGGGAAGCGGGAGGGCCGAAGTGACCTACAATGAGCAGTTCTTC	CASSSPQGSGRAEVTYNEQFF
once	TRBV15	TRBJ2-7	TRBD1	TGTGCCACCAGCAGAGAAACAGGGGGTTTCTACGAGCAGTACTTC	CATSRETGGFYEQYF
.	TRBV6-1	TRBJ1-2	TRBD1	TGTGCCAGCAGTGAAGGGACAGGGGAATATGGCTACACCTTC	CASSEGTGEYGYTF
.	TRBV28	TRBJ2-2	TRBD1	TGTGCCAGCAAGGGACAGGGGGGCAACACCGGGGAGCTGTTTTTT	CASKGQGGNTGELFF
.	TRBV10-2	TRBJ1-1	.	TGCGCCAGCAGTGATTTGGGGCCCGACAACACTGAAGCTTTCTTT	CASSDLGPDNTEAFF
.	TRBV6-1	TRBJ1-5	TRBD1	TGTGCCAGCAGTGACCCTGGACAGGGGTACAGCAATCAGCCCCAGCATTTT	CASSDPGQGYSNQPQHF
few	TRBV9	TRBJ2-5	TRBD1	TGTGCCAGCAGCGTAGGGACAGGGCTGGAGACCCAGTACTTC	CASSVGTGLETQYF